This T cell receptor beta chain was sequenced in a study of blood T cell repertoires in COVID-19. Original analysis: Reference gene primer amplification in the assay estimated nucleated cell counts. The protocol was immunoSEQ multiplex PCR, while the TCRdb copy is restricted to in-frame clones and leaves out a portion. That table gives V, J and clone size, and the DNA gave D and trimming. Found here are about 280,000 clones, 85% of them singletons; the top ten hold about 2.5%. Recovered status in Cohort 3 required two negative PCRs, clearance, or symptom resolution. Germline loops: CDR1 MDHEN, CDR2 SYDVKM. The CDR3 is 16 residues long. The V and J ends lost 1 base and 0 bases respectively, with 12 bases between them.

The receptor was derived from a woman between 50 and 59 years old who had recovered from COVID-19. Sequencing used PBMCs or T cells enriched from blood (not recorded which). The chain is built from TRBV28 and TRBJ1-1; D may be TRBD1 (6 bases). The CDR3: CASSLYPQGVNTEAFF. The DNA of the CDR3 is TGTGCCAGCAGTTTATATCCACAGGGCGTGAACACTGAAGCTTTCTTT.